This T cell receptor beta chain was profiled in a study of human T cells and chemical hapten exposure. Turning to the study itself: 2% DPC was applied to about 2 cm by about 2 cm of upper inner arm skin for sensitization. Overall study results and limits: Controls had significantly fewer large CDR3 similarity clusters than were formed by expanded TCRs. The number of TCRs over 1 in 1000 frequency stayed unchanged after DPC.

Noted time point: patch test 1, 2 weeks after DPC sensitization. Treatment noted: therapeutic diphenylcyclopropenone sensitization with weekly scalp DPC. This clonotype was picked up a small number of times. Its target is unknown. TCRdb ran MiXCR on the RACE reads and lists one entry per CDR3 protein. The table records some 200,000 distinct CDR3 sequences, 20% to 25% of them present only once. Unmatched junction bases numbered 6, after V lost 5 bases and J lost 1 base. This CDR3 is built from 15 residues. The V call is TRBV12-3 or TRBV12-4, the J call TRBJ1-2; 8 positions agree with TRBD1. The sequences come from whole blood, collected in connection with sensitization to the hapten diphenylcyclopropenone (DPC). This sequence was found in a woman aged 45-60 years with alopecia areata. Some clones in this sample may be carry-over from other donors' samples. CDR3 amino acids: CASSRDRIINYGYTF. The CDR3 DNA is TGTGCCAGCAGTAGGGACAGGATTATTAACTATGGCTACACCTTC.